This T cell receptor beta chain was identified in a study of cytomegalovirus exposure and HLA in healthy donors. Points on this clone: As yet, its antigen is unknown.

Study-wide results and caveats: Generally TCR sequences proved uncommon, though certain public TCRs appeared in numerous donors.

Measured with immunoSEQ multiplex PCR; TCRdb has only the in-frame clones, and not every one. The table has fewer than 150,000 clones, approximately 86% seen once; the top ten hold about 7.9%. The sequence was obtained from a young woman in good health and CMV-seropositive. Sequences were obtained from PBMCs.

CDR3 residues: CASSVRAFSYEQYF. CDR3 nucleotides: TGTGCCAGCAGCGTCAGGGCTTTCTCCTACGAGCAGTACTTC. The rearrangement uses TRBV11-2 and TRBJ2-7, with a weak D call TRBD1 (5 bases). This CDR3 has 14 amino acids. V lost 5 bases to trimming and J lost 0 bases, with 11 bases between them. CDR1 is SGHAT and CDR2 is FQNNGV in the germline V gene.